The sequence of this T cell receptor beta chain was determined in a study of blood T cell repertoires in COVID-19. TCRdb's table, derived via immunoSEQ multiplex PCR, lists solely in-frame clones and lacks some. The sample includes 150,000 to 200,000 clones, almost 80% seen only once; the top ten take roughly 17%. Clinical history reported by participants formed the basis on which cohorts were assigned. The CDR3 consists of 14 residues. The germline gives CDR1 MDHEN, CDR2 SYDVKM. V lost 6 bases and J lost 6; bases outside the gene matches: 9. This clone has only a few counts. The sequenced sample was PBMCs or T cells enriched from blood (not recorded which). This sequence was found in a woman aged 45-60 years who had recovered from COVID-19. This chain connects TRBV28 to TRBJ2-5; 8 nucleotides agree with TRBD2. CDR3 protein: CASSPTGGAKTQYF. The DNA of the CDR3 is TGTGCCAGCAGCCCGACCGGGGGGGCAAAGACCCAGTACTTC.